Listed here are 32 T cell receptor beta chains from one sample, sequenced in a study of molecular identifiers for immune sequencing clone quantification. One entry per CDR3 protein results from TCRdb running MiXCR on the PCR reads. The data hold approximately 670,000 distinct CDR3 sequences, with about 20% observed a single time. Sequenced: naive CD8+ T cells from blood, with Jurkat cell RNA spiked in. Subset denoted: FACS-sorted CD8+CD4-CCR7+CD45RA+ naive T cells. The origin of the receptors is a human donor in good health. Some libraries in this study had Jurkat cell RNA spiked in.

This clonotype was counted many times. The V and J genes are TRBV9 and TRBJ2-1; 7 bases are shared with TRBD1. CDR1 SGDLS and CDR2 YYNGEE come from the germline V gene. CDR3 length: 16 amino acids. V gave up 6 bases and J gave up 7 bases; unmatched junction bases: 16. The CDR3 DNA is TGTGCCAGCACCCCTCGTGAAGGGGGCGCGGGTAATGAGCAGTTCTTC. It codes for CASTPREGGAGNEQFF.

The rearrangement links TRBV21-1 to TRBJ2-7; the table's D call TRBD1 went unverified against the DNA. TRBV21-1 is designated a pseudogene. This CDR3 spans 15 amino acids. The CDR3 here is CASSSRTGRTYEQYF. DNA of the CDR3: TGTGCCAGCAGCTCCCGGACAGGGAGAACCTACGAGCAGTACTTC.

This clonotype was counted ten times or more. This chain connects TRBV11-2 to TRBJ2-1; the D call may be TRBD1 or TRBD2 (5 bases each). Germline CDR1 SGHAT, CDR2 FQNNGV. Trimming pared 1 base from V and 4 bases from J, leaving 17 bases between. The CDR3 runs 17 residues. CDR3 coding DNA: TGTGCCAGCAGCTTAGTTGATGGGGGAACTAAGTACAATGAGCAGTTCTTC. Its protein product is CASSLVDGGTKYNEQFF.

About this clonotype: Just one base apart from a much larger clone, this may be a read error. V usage is TRBV6-5 and J usage is TRBJ2-2; the D call may be TRBD1 or TRBD2 (5 bases each). Germline assignment: CDR1 MNHEY and CDR2 SVGAGI. The CDR3 totals 17 residues. V was trimmed by 2 bases and J by 3 bases, leaving 16 bases between them. The CDR3 region is CASSYGLGTADTGELFF. The CDR3 DNA follows: TGTGCCAGCAGTTACGGGTTGGGGACGGCGGACACCGGGGAGCTGTTTTTT.

The chain employs TRBV9 and TRBJ1-2; 10 nucleotides agree with TRBD1. With V trimmed by 7 bases and J by 5 bases, 11 bases remained unmatched. Germline-derived CDR1 and CDR2 are SGDLS and YYNGEE. This CDR3 comprises 15 residues. The DNA for the CDR3 is TGTGCCAGCGGCTCCGGACAGGGGGTTTTGTATGGCTACACCTTC. It codes for CASGSGQGVLYGYTF. Using reference TRBV9 and TRBJ1-2 for the parts outside the CDR3, the full variable domain is DSGVTQTPKHLITATGQRVTLRCSPRSGDLSVYWYQQSLDQGLQFLIQYYNGEERAKGNILERFSAQQFPDLHSELNLSSLELGDSALYFCASGSGQGVLYGYTFGSGTRLTVV.

This clonotype was picked up many times. This chain joins TRBV14 and TRBJ1-1, with no clear D. The V end was cut by 0 bases, the J end by 4 bases, with 6 bases between. In germline, CDR1 is SGHDN, CDR2 FVKESK. The CDR3 spans 13 residues. The DNA of the CDR3 is TGTGCCAGCAGCCAAGACCCGGGCACTGAAGCTTTCTTT. Protein product: CASSQDPGTEAFF.

The table lists this clonotype with many counts. The gene calls are TRBV19 and TRBJ1-5, with 7 bases matching TRBD1. Germline V CDR1 and CDR2: LNHDA, SQIVND (reference sequence). This CDR3 spans 13 amino acids. The J segment lost 2 bases and the V segment lost 6 bases, leaving 1 base of the junction unmatched. In DNA form, the CDR3 reads TGTGCCAGTAGAGGACAGGGCAATCAGCCCCAGCATTTT. Protein product: CASRGQGNQPQHF. The entire variable domain, with the rest obtained from reference TRBV19 and TRBJ1-5, is as follows: DGGITQSPKYLFRKEGQNVTLSCEQNLNHDAMYWYRQDPGQGLRLIYYSQIVNDFQKGDIAEGYSVSREKKESFPLTVTSAQKNPTAFYLCASRGQGNQPQHFGDGTRLSIL.

This clonotype was seen many times. This chain connects TRBV14 to TRBJ1-5; D might be TRBD1 (6 bases). Trimming took 5 bases from V and 3 from J, leaving 11 bases between them. CDR3 length equals 14 residues. Germline V gene data show CDR1 as SGHDN and CDR2 as FVKESK. CDR3 loop: CASSERGSNQPQHF. CDR3 nucleotide sequence: TGTGCCAGCAGCGAGAGGGGGTCCAATCAGCCCCAGCATTTT.

This clonotype was seen at least ten times. The rearrangement uses TRBV12-3 or TRBV12-4 and TRBJ1-1; TRBD1 might be the D (5 bases). The CDR3 is 14 amino acids. Between the trimmed V and J ends, which lost 3 bases and 5 bases, there was a span of 13 bases. CDR3 region: CASSFVGVGTEAFF. The CDR3 nucleotides are TGTGCCAGCAGTTTTGTGGGGGTAGGGACTGAAGCTTTCTTT.

This clonotype was counted at least ten times. This sequence joins TRBV13 and TRBJ2-4; 15 nucleotides agree with TRBD2. V was pared by 4 bases and J by 6 bases, with 10 bases of the junction left unmatched. This CDR3 has 18 residues. CDR1 is PRHDT, CDR2 FYEKMQ, per germline (reference sequence). The CDR3 reads CASSSGLAGGDWGNIQYF. CDR3 DNA: TGTGCCAGCAGCTCGGGACTAGCGGGAGGCGACTGGGGAAACATTCAGTACTTC. The full variable domain, rest sourced from reference TRBV13 and TRBJ2-4, is AAGVIQSPRHLIKEKRETATLKCYPIPRHDTVYWYQQGPGQDPQFLISFYEKMQSDKGSIPDRFSAQQFSDYHSELNMSSLELGDSALYFCASSSGLAGGDWGNIQYFGAGTRLSVL.

This clonotype was recorded many times. The rearrangement links TRBV19 to TRBJ2-7; D might be TRBD1 or TRBD2, each matching 5 bases. This CDR3 is built from 12 residues. V was clipped by 3 bases and J by 2 bases, with 5 bases between them. Per germline, CDR1 LNHDA and CDR2 SQIVND (reference sequence). CDR3 amino acids: CASSMGPYEQYF. CDR3 DNA sequence: TGTGCCAGTAGTATGGGACCCTACGAGCAGTACTTC.

This clonotype was detected a few times. V gene TRBV20-1 combines with J gene TRBJ2-7; TRBD1 or TRBD2 may be the D gene (7 bases each). Looked up from germline, CDR1 is DFQATT and CDR2 is SNEGSKA (reference sequence). V lost 6 bases and J lost 1, with 22 bases in between. This CDR3 contains 16 residues. In nucleotides, the CDR3 is TGCAGTGCCGTAGATTACGGGCAGGGGGGGTCCTACGAGCAGTACTTC. Its protein is CSAVDYGQGGSYEQYF.

This clonotype was counted many times. This sequence joins TRBV12-3 or TRBV12-4 and TRBJ2-5, with 11 bases aligning to TRBD2. V lost 5 bases and J lost 3; bases outside the gene matches: 2. This CDR3 is built from 14 residues. This CDR3 reads CASSVSGGEETQYF. CDR3 nucleotides: TGTGCCAGCAGTGTTAGCGGGGGGGAAGAGACCCAGTACTTC.

Comments on this clonotype: Possible read error: a much larger clone is one base away. This chain connects TRBV5-1 to TRBJ2-7; a weak D match, TRBD1 (6 bases). Germline V CDR1 and CDR2: SGHRS, YFSETQ. The CDR3 loop spans 13 amino acids. The CDR3, as DNA: TGCGCCAGCAGCTTACAGGGTTCAGGCGAGCGGTACTTC. Its translation is CASSLQGSGERYF.

This chain links TRBV12-3 or TRBV12-4 with TRBJ1-1; a weak D match, TRBD1 (5 bases). This CDR3 has 16 residues. Trimming took off 8 bases at V and 1 base at J, with 20 bases between the two ends. In DNA form, the CDR3 reads TGTGCCAGCTCATTGGTAGAGGGACGGAAGAACACTGAAGCTTTCTTT. Translation: CASSLVEGRKNTEAFF.

With regard to this clonotype: A read error may explain this, as a much larger clone is one base away. This chain links TRBV6-5 with TRBJ1-1; D ambiguous. CDR3 length: 15 residues. Germline V gives CDR1 MNHEY, CDR2 SVGAGI. The CDR3: CASQTEIQLNTEALF. In DNA form, the CDR3 reads TGTGCCAGCCAAACCGAAATACAGTTGAACACTGAAGCTCTCTTT.

This clonotype came up many times. This chain uses TRBV30 with TRBJ2-7; D might be TRBD1 (5 bases). Germline CDR1 GTSNPN, CDR2 SVGIG (reference sequence). Trimming left V 2 bases short and J 1 base short, with 9 bases between. This CDR3 contains 13 residues. As DNA, the CDR3 is TGTGCCTGGAGTTCGTCAGGGTCCTACGAGCAGTACTTC. Protein: CAWSSSGSYEQYF.

This clonotype was seen at least ten times. The J gene is TRBJ1-2, the V gene TRBV27; D unclear. The CDR3 is 16 residues long. Germline CDR1 reads MNHEY; CDR2 reads SMNVEV (reference sequence). Deletions cut 0 bases from V and 1 base from J, with 12 bases between. The CDR3 loop is CASSLSGGYFNYGYTF. The DNA of the CDR3 is TGTGCCAGCAGTTTATCAGGAGGGTACTTTAACTATGGCTACACCTTC.

This chain uses TRBV25-1 with TRBJ2-7; 8 bases align to TRBD1. This CDR3 is built from 13 residues. CDR1 and CDR2 (germline): MGHDK, SYGVNS. V lost 8 bases to trimming and J lost 5 bases; unmatched junction nucleotides: 8. CDR3 protein: CASGQGLGNEQYF. Here the CDR3 DNA reads TGTGCCAGCGGACAGGGTCTCGGGAACGAGCAGTACTTC.

This chain connects TRBV6-1 to TRBJ2-7, with D perhaps matching TRBD2 (5 bases). V was trimmed by 7 bases and J by 2 bases, leaving 15 bases between them. CDR1 is MNHNS, CDR2 SASEGT, per germline. The CDR3 loop spans 14 amino acids. The CDR3 region is CASILHGGPYEQYF. Here the CDR3 DNA reads TGTGCCAGCATTCTACACGGAGGACCCTACGAGCAGTACTTC.

This clonotype was detected ten times or more. In nucleotides, the CDR3 is TGTGCCAGCAGGGAGGGGCCCCACATGAACACTGAAGCTTTCTTT. Protein product: CASREGPHMNTEAFF. This chain connects TRBV5-5 to TRBJ1-1; tentative D call: TRBD1 (5 bases). The V gene's germline CDR1 is SGHKS and CDR2 YYEKEE (reference sequence). V was pared by 5 bases and J by 0 bases, with 14 bases between. This CDR3 comprises 15 residues.

This clonotype was observed a handful of times. The chain couples TRBV20-1 to TRBJ2-5; no definite D call. The CDR3 has 13 residues. Germline V lookup: CDR1 DFQATT, CDR2 SNEGSKA (reference sequence). The ends were cut back, 3 bases at V and 1 base at J, with 9 bases in the middle. The CDR3 sequence is CSASVLGQETQYF. CDR3 DNA sequence: TGCAGTGCTAGTGTTTTGGGCCAAGAGACCCAGTACTTC.

V is TRBV24-1 and J is TRBJ2-1, with D hard to call. CDR1 and CDR2 (germline): KGHDR, SFDVKD. The V gene lost 3 bases and the J gene lost 11 bases, with 7 bases spanning the gap. CDR3 length: 11 residues. CDR3 sequence reads: CATSDGYKQFF. CDR3 DNA: TGTGCCACCAGTGATGGGTATAAGCAGTTCTTC.

This clonotype occurred a few times. It may be a read error: a sequence one base away is much more abundant. The conserved phenylalanine or tryptophan is not found at the CDR3 terminus, so this likely reflects a read error. This rearrangement joins TRBV4-1 to TRBJ2-7, with no clear D. The germline V gene has CDR1 MGHRA and CDR2 YSYEKL. This CDR3 contains 13 residues. Trimming took off 1 base at V and 4 bases at J, with 8 bases between the two ends. The CDR3 sequence is CASSQGETYEQYL. Here the CDR3 DNA reads TGCGCCAGCAGCCAAGGCGAGACTTACGAGCAGTACCTC.

To note about this clonotype: One base away lies a much larger clone, so this may be a sequencing read error. The CDR3 protein is CACSVEQPLVGELFF. The CDR3 DNA follows: TGTGCCTGCAGCGTAGAACAGCCCCTTGTCGGGGAGCTGTTTTTT. The chain joins TRBV9 to TRBJ2-2; D unresolved. In germline, CDR1 is SGDLS, CDR2 YYNGEE. The CDR3 sequence is 15 residues long.

In its sample, this clonotype was seen many times. The chain joins TRBV7-9 to TRBJ2-1; D might be TRBD1 or TRBD2, each matching 6 bases. Trimming pared 6 bases from V and 3 bases from J, leaving 21 bases between. The germline V gene has CDR1 SEHNR and CDR2 FQNEAQ (reference sequence). This CDR3 contains 17 residues. The CDR3, as DNA: TGTGCCAGCAGTCTACCGGGGGCTAGCTCCAACTACAATGAGCAGTTCTTC. Encoded protein: CASSLPGASSNYNEQFF.

This clonotype was counted at least ten times. CDR3 in amino acids: CASSVTYEGYGYTF. The CDR3 region has the DNA TGTGCCAGCAGTGTCACCTACGAGGGCTATGGCTACACCTTC. The chain joins TRBV28 to TRBJ1-2; D uncertain. Germline V gene sequence: CDR1 MDHEN, CDR2 SYDVKM. The CDR3 loop spans 14 amino acids. V was cut by 5 bases and J by 4 bases, with 14 bases left in between.

In the case of this clonotype: A read error may be the cause here, since a much bigger clone is one base away. This CDR3 is CACSADPRDTQYF. The CDR3, as DNA: TGTGCCTGCAGCGCTGACCCCCGGGATACGCAGTATTTT. The genes are TRBV7-6 and TRBJ2-3; D is undetermined. The CDR3 covers 13 residues. Germline V gene data show CDR1 as SGHVS and CDR2 as FNYEAQ.

In DNA form, the CDR3 reads TGCGCCAGCAGTTCGAGGGGGCAGGGCTATGGCTACACCTTC. This gives the protein CASSSRGQGYGYTF. The V call is TRBV10-2, the J call TRBJ1-2; 7 bases map to TRBD1. The V segment lost 5 bases and the J segment 4 bases; nucleotides outside the gene matches: 7. The CDR3 totals 14 residues. The germline gives CDR1 WSHSY, CDR2 SAAADI.

Remarks on this clonotype: One end of the junction does not line up with germline, which may come from a read error. The CDR3 region is CASSQGGFEQCF. The DNA for the CDR3 is TGTGCCAGCAGCCAAGGGGGCTTCGAGCAGTGCTTC. The rearrangement links TRBV12-3 or TRBV12-4 to TRBJ2-7; 7 bases match TRBD1. The CDR3 spans 12 residues.

Comments on this clonotype: Just one base apart from a much larger clone, this may be a read error. The chain employs TRBV20-1 and TRBJ2-7, with D possibly matching TRBD2 (5 bases). Per the germline V gene, CDR1 is DFQATT and CDR2 is SNEGSKA (reference sequence). This CDR3 region has 14 residues. In DNA form, the CDR3 reads TGCAGTGCTCCCCCTCTAGCAACCTCCTACGAGCGGTACTTC. This translates into CSAPPLATSYERYF.

The rearrangement uses TRBV9 and TRBJ2-7; TRBD1 is a possible D gene (6 bases). V was cut by 4 bases and J by 2 bases, with 19 bases left in between. CDR1 is SGDLS and CDR2 is YYNGEE in the germline V gene. This CDR3 has 16 residues. CDR3 nucleotide sequence: TGTGCCAGCAGCATAGCAGGGGTCAGCAAACCCTACGAGCAGTACTTC. Translation gives CASSIAGVSKPYEQYF.